These 2 T cell receptor beta chains were sequenced from one sample in a study of cytomegalovirus exposure and HLA in healthy donors. Primers for the PCR totalled 60 Vbeta and 13 Jbeta. Sequencing used immunoSEQ multiplex PCR; TCRdb keeps in-frame clones, though not all of them. Found here are some 150,000 clones, about 75% of them singletons; the top ten hold about 0.64%. Material: PBMCs. The receptors here all came from a male donor in good health and CMV-seronegative.

The chain carries TRBV28 and TRBJ2-5; 7 bases map to TRBD2. Germline trimming cut 9 bases from V and 7 bases from J; bases unmatched to any gene: 8. The CDR3 runs 12 residues. Germline values: CDR1 MDHEN, CDR2 SYDVKM. In DNA form, the CDR3 reads TGTGCCAGAAAACTAGCGTCGGGGACCCAGTACTTC. This gives the protein CARKLASGTQYF. Variable domain in full (rest from reference TRBV28 and TRBJ2-5): DVKVTQSSRYLVKRTGEKVFLECVQDMDHENMFWYRQDPGLGLRLIYFSYDVKMKEKGDIPEGYSVSREKKERFSLILESASTNQTSMYLCARKLASGTQYFGPGTRLLVL.

V usage is TRBV7-9 and J usage is TRBJ2-5, with D possibly TRBD2 on 5 matching bases. Germline V gene lookup returns CDR1 SEHNR and CDR2 FQNEAQ (reference sequence). The CDR3 totals 13 residues. The germline V and J ends were trimmed by 11 bases and 1 base, with 14 bases remaining between them. This CDR3 is CAGLRPTQETQYF. The CDR3 DNA follows: TGTGCCGGACTTAGGCCCACCCAAGAGACCCAGTACTTC.